This T cell receptor (beta chain) was identified during a study of blood T cell repertoires in COVID-19. Study information: Sites in the United States, Italy and Spain provided acute and convalescent COVID-19 samples. T cells, B-cell-depleted T cells, or PBMCs supplied cDNA or gDNA.

This table comes from immunoSEQ multiplex PCR, and its TCRdb copy is limited to in-frame clones, with some not included. This sample has 88,000 or so clones; around 79% occur once, and the top ten carry about a quarter. In its sample, this clone was seen once. CDR1 and CDR2 (germline): SEHNR, FQNEAQ (reference sequence). There are 14 residues in the CDR3. Trimming took 5 bases from V and 5 from J; bases not matched to a gene: 8. The specimen was peripheral blood. The gene calls are TRBV7-9 and TRBJ2-5; TRBD1 aligns across 7 bases. The sequence was obtained from a human donor in a cohort sampled during active COVID-19. The CDR3 region is CASSLNTGVETQYF. The CDR3 DNA follows: TGTGCCAGCAGCCTAAATACAGGGGTCGAGACCCAGTACTTC.